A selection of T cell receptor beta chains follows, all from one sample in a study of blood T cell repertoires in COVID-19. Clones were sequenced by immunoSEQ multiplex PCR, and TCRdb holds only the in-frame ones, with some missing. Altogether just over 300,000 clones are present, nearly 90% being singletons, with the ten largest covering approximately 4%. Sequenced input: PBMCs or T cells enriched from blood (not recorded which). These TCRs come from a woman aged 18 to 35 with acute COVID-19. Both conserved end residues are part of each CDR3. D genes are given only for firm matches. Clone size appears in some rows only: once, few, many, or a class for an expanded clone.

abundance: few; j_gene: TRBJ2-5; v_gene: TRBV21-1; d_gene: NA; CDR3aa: CASTLAGDRETQYF; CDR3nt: TGTGCCAGCACCTTAGCGGGAGATAGAGAGACCCAGTACTTC
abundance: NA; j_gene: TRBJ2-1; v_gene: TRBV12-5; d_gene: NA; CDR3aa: CASAPGHRGEQFF; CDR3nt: TGTGCTAGTGCCCCTGGCCATCGGGGGGAGCAGTTCTTC
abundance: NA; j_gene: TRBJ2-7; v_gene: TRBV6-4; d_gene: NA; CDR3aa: CASSDGRRPYEQYF; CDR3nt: TGTGCCAGCAGTGACGGGCGCAGACCCTACGAGCAGTACTTC
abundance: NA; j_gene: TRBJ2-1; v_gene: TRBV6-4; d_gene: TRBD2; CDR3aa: CASSEGASGLNEQFF; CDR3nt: TGTGCCAGCAGTGAGGGGGCTAGCGGGCTCAATGAGCAGTTCTTC
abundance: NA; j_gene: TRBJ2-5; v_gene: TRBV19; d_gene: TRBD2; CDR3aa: CASSAPSGRVETQYF; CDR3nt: TGTGCCAGTAGTGCACCTAGCGGGAGAGTGGAGACCCAGTACTTC
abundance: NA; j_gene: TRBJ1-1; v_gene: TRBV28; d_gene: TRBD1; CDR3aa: CASSSTGAGETNTEAFF; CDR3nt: TGTGCCAGCAGTTCGACAGGGGCCGGAGAGACGAACACTGAAGCTTTCTTT
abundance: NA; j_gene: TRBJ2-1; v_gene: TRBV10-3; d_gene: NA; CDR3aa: CAISEGRPWDEQFF; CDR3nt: TGTGCCATCAGTGAGGGGAGGCCTTGGGATGAGCAGTTCTTC
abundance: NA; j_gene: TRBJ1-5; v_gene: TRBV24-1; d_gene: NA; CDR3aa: CATSDSREQPQHF; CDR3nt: TGTGCCACCAGTGATTCGAGGGAACAGCCCCAGCATTTT
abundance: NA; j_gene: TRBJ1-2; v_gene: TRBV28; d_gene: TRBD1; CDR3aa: CASSRTGAGDYGYTF; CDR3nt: TGTGCCAGCAGTCGTACAGGGGCCGGGGACTATGGCTACACCTTC
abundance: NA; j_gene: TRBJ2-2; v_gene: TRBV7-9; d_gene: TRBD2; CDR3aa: CASSLRTSGSNTGELFF; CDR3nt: TGTGCCAGCAGCTTACGGACTAGCGGGTCGAACACCGGGGAGCTGTTTTTT
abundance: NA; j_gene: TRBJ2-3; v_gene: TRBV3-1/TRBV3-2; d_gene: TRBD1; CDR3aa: CASSVPGQGTDTQYF; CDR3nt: TGTGCCAGCAGCGTCCCCGGACAGGGGACAGATACGCAGTATTTT
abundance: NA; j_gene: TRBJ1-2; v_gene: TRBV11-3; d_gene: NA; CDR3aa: CASSLSRMGQVGYGYTF; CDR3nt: TGTGCCAGCAGCTTAAGCCGAATGGGACAAGTCGGCTATGGCTACACCTTC
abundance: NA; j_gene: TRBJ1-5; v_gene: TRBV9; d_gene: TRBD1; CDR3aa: CASSVGQGGYGQPQHF; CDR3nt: TGTGCCAGCAGCGTAGGACAGGGGGGATATGGTCAGCCCCAGCATTTT
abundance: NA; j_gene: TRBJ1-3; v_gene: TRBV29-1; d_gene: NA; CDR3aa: CSARLKSGNTIYF; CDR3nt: TGCAGCGCCCGATTGAAGAGTGGAAACACCATATATTTT